This section outlines one T cell receptor beta chain sequence together with its context. This clonotype was seen more than once but under ten times. No cognate antigen has been identified for it. Qualities for individual bases were not recorded, and no much larger clone is one base off. The sample originates from a study of response to subunit inactivated influenza vaccine (dated by TCRdb to the late 2010s). In terms of the full investigation: Deep quantitative T cell receptor repertoire profiling was used in the study to track responses to a trivalent subunit inactivated influenza vaccine.

Receptors were amplified or captured by RT-PCR. This sample was sequenced with an Illumina HiSeq 2500. Using fastp at Q25 and MiXCR, TCRdb reprocessed the public reads and kept productive beta chains. CDR3 protein duplicates are merged, each entry listing the most common genes and DNA. Present in this sample are 550,000 to 800,000 distinct CDR3 sequences, about 15% of which were seen just once. Approximately 6.5% of the sample is taken by the ten largest. Study-wide findings and limitations: The authors proposed that each seasonal influenza vaccination may bring in only a limited number of new T cells.

The CDR3 has 17 amino acids, counting the end cysteine and phenylalanine. The entry retains the CDR3 DNA only, 51 bases that are in frame from base 1. The junction shows trimming of 4 bases on V and 6 bases on J, and the gene matches do not reach 15 bases of it. Based on the germline V gene, the CDR1 and CDR2 sequences are ENHRY and SYGVKD. This sequence originates from a man aged 50 to 59 who received an inactivated influenza vaccine. Donor details come from another sample of the same person, matched by shared clones. The sample here was PBMCs from blood, taken 14 days before vaccination. In this chain, TRBV10-3 is recombined with TRBJ2-7, with TRBD1 matching 10 junction bases. Read as DNA, the sequence is TGTGCCATCAGTGTTATCGGACCCCCAGGACAGGGGGTCGAGCAGTACTTC. Translated, this is CAISVIGPPGQGVEQYF.